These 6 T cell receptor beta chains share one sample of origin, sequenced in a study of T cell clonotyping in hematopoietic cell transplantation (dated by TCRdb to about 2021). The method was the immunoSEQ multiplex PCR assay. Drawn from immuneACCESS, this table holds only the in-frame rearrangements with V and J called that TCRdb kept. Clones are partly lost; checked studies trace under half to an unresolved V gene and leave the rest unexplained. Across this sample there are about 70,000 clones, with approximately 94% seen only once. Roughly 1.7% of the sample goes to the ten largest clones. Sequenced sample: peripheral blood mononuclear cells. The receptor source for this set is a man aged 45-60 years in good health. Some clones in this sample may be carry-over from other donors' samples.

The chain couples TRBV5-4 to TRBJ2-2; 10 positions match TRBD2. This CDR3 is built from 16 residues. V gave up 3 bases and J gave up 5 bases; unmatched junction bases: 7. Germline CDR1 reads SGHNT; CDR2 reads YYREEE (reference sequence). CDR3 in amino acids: CASSYDQRGGTGELFF. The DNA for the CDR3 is TGTGCCAGCAGCTACGACCAGCGGGGGGGAACCGGGGAGCTGTTTTTT.

The CDR3 DNA sequence: TGTGCCAGCAGCGTTAGGACAGCCACAGATACGCAGTATTTT. It is translated as CASSVRTATDTQYF. The genes are TRBV7-8 and TRBJ2-3; maybe TRBD1 (6 bases). Trimming cost V 5 bases and J 2 bases, with 11 bases left between them. Germline CDR1 SGHVS, CDR2 FQNEAQ. This CDR3 comprises 14 residues.

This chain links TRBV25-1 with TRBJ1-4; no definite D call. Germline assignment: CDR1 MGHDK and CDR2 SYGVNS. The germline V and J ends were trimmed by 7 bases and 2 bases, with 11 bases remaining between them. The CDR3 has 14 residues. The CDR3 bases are TGTGCCAGCACTTCATCGGCGACTAATGAAAAACTGTTTTTT. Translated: CASTSSATNEKLFF. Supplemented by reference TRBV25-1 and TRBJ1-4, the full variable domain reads EADIYQTPRYLVIGTGKKITLECSQTMGHDKMYWYQQDPGMELHLIHYSYGVNSTEKGDLSSESTVSRIRTEHFPLTLESARPSHTSQYLCASTSSATNEKLFFGSGTQLSVL.

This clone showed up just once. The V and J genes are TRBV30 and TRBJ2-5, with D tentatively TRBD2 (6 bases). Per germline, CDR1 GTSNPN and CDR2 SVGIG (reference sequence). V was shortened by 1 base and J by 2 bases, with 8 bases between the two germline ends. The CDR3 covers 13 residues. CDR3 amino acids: CAWSGTTQETQYF. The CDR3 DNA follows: TGTGCCTGGAGTGGGACTACTCAAGAGACCCAGTACTTC.

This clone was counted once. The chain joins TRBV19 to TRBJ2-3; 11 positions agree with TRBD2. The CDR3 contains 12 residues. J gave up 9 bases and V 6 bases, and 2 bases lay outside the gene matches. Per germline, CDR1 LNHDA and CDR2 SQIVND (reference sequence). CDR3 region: CASRLAGGTQYF. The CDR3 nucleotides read TGTGCCAGTAGGCTAGCGGGGGGAACGCAGTATTTT. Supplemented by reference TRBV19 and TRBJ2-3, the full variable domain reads DGGITQSPKYLFRKEGQNVTLSCEQNLNHDAMYWYRQDPGQGLRLIYYSQIVNDFQKGDIAEGYSVSREKKESFPLTVTSAQKNPTAFYLCASRLAGGTQYFGPGTRLTVL.

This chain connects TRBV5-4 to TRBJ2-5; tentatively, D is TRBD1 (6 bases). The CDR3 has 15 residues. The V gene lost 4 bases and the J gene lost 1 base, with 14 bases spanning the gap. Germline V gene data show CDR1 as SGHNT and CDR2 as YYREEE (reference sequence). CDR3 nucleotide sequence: TGTGCCAGCAGCCCCCAGGGGCTAGGCCAAGAGACCCAGTACTTC. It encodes CASSPQGLGQETQYF.